Presented here are 21 T cell receptor beta chains from one specimen sequenced in a study of tumor and adjacent non-tumor tissue in lung cancer. The template was RNA from unsorted bulk tissue. A modified ARM-PCR protocol with three rounds of nested PCR amplified TCRbeta. One entry per CDR3 protein, called by TCRdb with MiXCR from the multiplex PCR reads. This table has fewer than 130,000 distinct CDR3 sequences, around 82% appearing once. Sequenced sample: lung tumor tissue. The receptors here all came from a man between 65 and 85 years old with non-small cell lung cancer.

Details on this clonotype: The CDR3 does not end in the conserved phenylalanine or tryptophan, so this is likely a read error. The chain uses TRBV12-3 or TRBV12-4 and TRBJ2-1, with D perhaps matching TRBD1 or TRBD2 (5 bases each). The CDR3 spans 13 residues. The CDR3 nucleotides read TGTGCAAGCAGTTTAGTTTCTGGGACCCAGCAGTTCTGC. Translation gives CASSLVSGTQQFC.

This clonotype was observed a handful of times. The CDR3 nucleotides read TGTGCCAGCTCACCACCGGGCAGGGCAGAAACTGAAGCTTTCTTT. This encodes CASSPPGRAETEAFF. The chain combines TRBV18 with TRBJ1-1; D is perhaps TRBD1 (5 bases). CDR1 and CDR2 (germline): KGHSH, LQKENI. V lost 0 bases and J lost 5, with 13 bases in between. This CDR3 comprises 15 residues.

Turning to this clonotype: As the CDR3 is not closed by the conserved phenylalanine or tryptophan, this likely results from a read error. This sequence joins TRBV10-2 and TRBJ1-2, with 9 bases matching TRBD1. The germline gives CDR1 WSHSY, CDR2 SAAADI. CDR3 length: 13 residues. The CDR3 loop reads CASSRTGDYGYTY. In DNA form, the CDR3 reads TGCGCCAGCAGTAGGACAGGGGACTATGGTTACACCTAC.

About this clonotype itself: At one end the junction does not follow the germline gene, possibly because of a read error. The chain is built from TRBV6-5 and TRBJ1-6; tentatively, D is TRBD1 (6 bases). The CDR3 consists of 16 residues. Germline assignment: CDR1 MNHEY and CDR2 SVGAGI. The CDR3 nucleotides read TGCGCCAGCAATTACTCGAGGGGGGCTTATAATTCACCCCTCCACTTT. Encoded protein: CASNYSRGAYNSPLHF.

The chain recombines TRBV5-1 with TRBJ2-5; 12 bases match TRBD2. The CDR3 is made up of 18 amino acids. CDR1 and CDR2 (germline): SGHRS, YFSETQ. The V gene end was trimmed by 0 bases and the J gene end by 3 bases; junction bases not matched to a gene: 9. DNA for the CDR3: TGCGCCAGCAGCTTGGAAGGACTAGCGGGGAACCGCAAAGAGACCCAGTACTTC. This codes for CASSLEGLAGNRKETQYF.

Note on this clonotype: A junction boundary mismatches the germline segment, possibly from a read error. This chain uses TRBV5-1 with TRBJ2-5, with 11 positions matching TRBD2. The CDR3 length is 13 residues. Per germline, CDR1 SGHRS and CDR2 YFSETQ. The CDR3 DNA is TGCGCCGGCATGACTAGCGGGAAGGAGACACAGTACTTC. Its protein product is CAGMTSGKETQYF.

Remarks on this clonotype: The junction departs from the called germline gene at one end, perhaps through a read error. This chain uses TRBV4-1 with TRBJ1-1, with D possibly being TRBD1 (5 bases). Germline V gene sequence: CDR1 MGHRA, CDR2 YSYEKL. The CDR3 runs 16 residues. CDR3 nucleotides: TGTACCAGGAGCCAGCAGGGAGAGAGAGTGAGCACTGAAGCTTTCTTT. Protein product: CTRSQQGERVSTEAFF.

In the case of this clonotype: Given a much more abundant clone one base away, this may be a read error. V gene TRBV11-2 combines with J gene TRBJ1-6, with D perhaps matching TRBD1 (6 bases). This CDR3 contains 13 residues. The germline V gene has CDR1 SGHAT and CDR2 FQNNGV. The CDR3 loop is CANSLDRNSPLHF. CDR3 coding DNA: TGTGCCAACAGCTTAGACAGGAATTCACCCCTCCACTTT.

On this clonotype itself: The junction departs from the called germline gene at one end, perhaps through a read error. CDR3 sequence: CSAKLKRTDYDEQFF. CDR3 coding DNA: TGCAGCGCCAAGCTAAAGCGGACGGACTACGATGAGCAGTTCTTC. This chain joins TRBV29-1 and TRBJ2-1; D perhaps matches TRBD2 (6 bases). Germline CDR1 reads SQVTM; CDR2 reads ANQGSEA. There are 15 residues in the CDR3.

This clonotype was seen a single time. Its ends do not fully match the called genes, so a read error is possible. V is TRBV6-6 and J is TRBJ1-1, with a weak D call TRBD1 (5 bases). CDR3 length equals 15 residues. Germline lookup yields CDR1 MNHNY and CDR2 SVGAGI (reference sequence). For the CDR3, the DNA is TGTGACAGCAGAACCGGGACTGGAATGGCGACTGAAGCTTTCTTT. It is translated as CDSRTGTGMATEAFF.

Ten or more counts support this clonotype. J is TRBJ2-1 and V is TRBV12-3 or TRBV12-4; D could derive from TRBD1 or TRBD2 (5 bases each). The V and J ends lost 3 bases and 13 bases respectively, with 13 bases between them. The CDR3 consists of 12 residues. The CDR3 spells CASSLWDAAQFF. The CDR3 nucleotides are TGTGCCAGCAGTTTGTGGGACGCGGCTCAGTTCTTC.

For this clonotype: At one boundary the junction diverges from the germline segment, which might be a read error. The V gene is TRBV29-1, the J gene TRBJ1-5, with D possibly being TRBD1 (5 bases). Germline V gene sequence: CDR1 SQVTM, CDR2 ANQGSEA. The CDR3 contains 14 residues. The CDR3 here is CTVMLWGGDQSQHF. The CDR3 DNA follows: TGCACCGTGATGCTTTGGGGAGGGGATCAGTCCCAGCATTTT.

About this clonotype: As the CDR3 is not closed by the conserved phenylalanine or tryptophan, this likely results from a read error. No DNA is shown, since the ends of the CDR3 on it are uncertain; the CDR3 is the one TCRdb lists. The V gene is TRBV6-1, the J gene TRBJ1-2. The CDR3 is 13 residues long, ends included. The V gene's germline CDR1 is MNHNS and CDR2 SASEGT. This CDR3 is CASSSISNYGYIL.

The count of this clonotype is one. At one end the junction does not follow the germline gene, possibly because of a read error. The V call is TRBV6-6, the J call TRBJ1-5; no definite D call. Per the germline V gene, CDR1 is MNHNY and CDR2 is SVGAGI (reference sequence). The CDR3 extends over 12 amino acids. CDR3 DNA: TGTGCCAGCAAACGGAGCATTCAGCCCCAGCGTTTC. This translates into CASKRSIQPQRF.

A word on this clonotype: A read error may produce the germline difference seen at one junction end. This chain joins TRBV4-1 and TRBJ2-1; the match to TRBD2 covers 10 bases. This CDR3 spans 16 amino acids. Germline CDR1 is MGHRA and CDR2 is YSYEKL. This CDR3 is CANSRSSGGSYNERFF. The CDR3 DNA is TGCGCCAACAGTCGATCTAGCGGGGGCTCCTACAATGAGCGGTTCTTC.

As to this clonotype: This is likely a read error, given that the CDR3 carries no conserved phenylalanine or tryptophan at its end. This chain links TRBV12-3 or TRBV12-4 with TRBJ1-6; TRBD1 matches at 11 bases. CDR3 size: 16 residues. The CDR3 sequence is CISASGTGGYNSPLHY. The CDR3, as DNA: TGTATCAGCGCCTCCGGGACAGGGGGTTATAATTCACCCCTCCACTAT.

In regard to this clonotype: One base away lies a much larger clone, so this may be a sequencing read error. The V gene is TRBV5-1, the J gene TRBJ2-7; D is possibly TRBD1 (6 bases). In germline, CDR1 is SGHRS, CDR2 YFSETQ. CDR3 size: 13 residues. V was shortened by 3 bases and J by 6 bases, with 13 bases between the two germline ends. The CDR3 sequence: CASSWDKTCEQYF. The CDR3 region has the DNA TGCGCCAGCAGCTGGGACAAAACCTGCGAGCAGTACTTC.

Of note for this clonotype: With a much larger clone just one base away, this may be a read error. This rearrangement joins TRBV7-8 to TRBJ2-1; TRBD1 is a possible D gene (6 bases). Per the germline V gene, CDR1 is SGHVS and CDR2 is FQNEAQ. The CDR3 is 14 amino acids. The CDR3: CTSSLTGLANEQFF. In DNA form, the CDR3 reads TGTACCAGCAGCCTGACAGGTTTAGCGAATGAGCAGTTCTTC.

Worth noting for this clonotype: The junction departs from germline at one end; a sequencing error may be responsible. This chain uses TRBV29-1 with TRBJ1-4, with 7 bases fitting TRBD1. The CDR3 sequence is 13 residues long. The V gene's germline CDR1 is SQVTM and CDR2 ANQGSEA. The DNA of the CDR3 is TGCAGCGTCGTGACAGGGAATGGTCAAAAATTGTTTTTT. Its translation is CSVVTGNGQKLFF.

The CDR3 DNA reads TGTGCCAGCAGTTACTTCGGGTGCGGACAGAATAGGGATCAGCCCCAGCATTTT. Its translation is CASSYFGCGQNRDQPQHF. This chain joins TRBV6-6 and TRBJ1-5, with a possible D match to TRBD1 (6 bases). Looked up from germline, CDR1 is MNHNY and CDR2 is SVGAGI (reference sequence). This CDR3 region has 18 residues. V gave up 1 base and J gave up 5 bases, with 21 bases separating them.

To note about this clonotype: Mismatch with germline at one junction end may stem from a read error. This chain joins TRBV29-1 and TRBJ2-7; D remains unclear. This CDR3 has 11 amino acids. Germline values: CDR1 SQVTM, CDR2 ANQGSEA. CDR3 loop: CSIEAGYEQYF. CDR3 DNA: TGCAGCATTGAAGCCGGTTACGAACAGTACTTC.